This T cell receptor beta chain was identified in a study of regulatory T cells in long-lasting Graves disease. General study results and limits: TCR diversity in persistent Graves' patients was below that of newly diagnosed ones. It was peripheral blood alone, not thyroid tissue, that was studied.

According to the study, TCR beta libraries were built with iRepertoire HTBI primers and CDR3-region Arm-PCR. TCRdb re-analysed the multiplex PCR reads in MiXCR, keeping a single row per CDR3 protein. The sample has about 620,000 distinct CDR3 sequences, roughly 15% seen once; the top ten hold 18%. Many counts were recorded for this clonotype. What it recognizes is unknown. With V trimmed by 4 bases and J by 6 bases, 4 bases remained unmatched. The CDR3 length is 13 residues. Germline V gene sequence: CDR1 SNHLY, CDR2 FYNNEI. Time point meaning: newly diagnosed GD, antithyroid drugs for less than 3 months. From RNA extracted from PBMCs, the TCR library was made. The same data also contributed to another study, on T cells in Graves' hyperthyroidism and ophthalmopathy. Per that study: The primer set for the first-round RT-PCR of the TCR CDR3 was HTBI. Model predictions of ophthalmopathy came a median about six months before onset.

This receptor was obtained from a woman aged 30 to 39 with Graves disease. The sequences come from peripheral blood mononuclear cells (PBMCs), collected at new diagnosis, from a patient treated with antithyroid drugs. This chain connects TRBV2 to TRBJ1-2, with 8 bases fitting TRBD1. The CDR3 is CASSADREHGYTF. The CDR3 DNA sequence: TGTGCCAGCAGTGCGGACAGGGAACATGGCTACACCTTC.